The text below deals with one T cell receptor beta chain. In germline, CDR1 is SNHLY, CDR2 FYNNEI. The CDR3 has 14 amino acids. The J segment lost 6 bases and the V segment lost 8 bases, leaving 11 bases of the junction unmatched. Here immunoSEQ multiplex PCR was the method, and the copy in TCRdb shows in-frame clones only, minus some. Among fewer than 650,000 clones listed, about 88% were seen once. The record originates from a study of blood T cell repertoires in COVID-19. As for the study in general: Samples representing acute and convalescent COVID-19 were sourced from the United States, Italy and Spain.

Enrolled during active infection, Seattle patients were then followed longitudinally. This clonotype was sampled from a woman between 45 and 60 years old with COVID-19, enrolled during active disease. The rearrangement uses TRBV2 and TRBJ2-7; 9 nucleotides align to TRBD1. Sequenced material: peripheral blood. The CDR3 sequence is CASAGDRGISEQYF. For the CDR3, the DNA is TGTGCCAGCGCAGGCGACAGGGGGATTAGCGAGCAGTACTTC.